Each of the 25 T cell receptor beta chains below was sequenced from the same sample in a study of human T cells and chemical hapten exposure. The starting material, unfractionated whole blood, was used for total RNA extraction. MiXCR, applied by TCRdb to the 5' RACE reads, yields one record per CDR3 protein. The sample lists around 82,000 distinct CDR3 sequences; 6% to 8.5% were seen once. The receptor set was obtained from a male donor in good health.

The chain employs TRBV4-1 and TRBJ2-3, with 8 bases fitting TRBD2. Per germline, CDR1 MGHRA and CDR2 YSYEKL. The trim removed 2 bases at V and 0 bases at J, leaving 10 bases unmatched. This CDR3 spans 18 amino acids. Here the CDR3 reads CASSQLWGREESTDTQYF. The CDR3 DNA reads as TGCGCCAGCAGCCAACTATGGGGGCGGGAGGAAAGCACAGATACGCAGTATTTT.

This clonotype was detected a few times. The junction differs from germline at one of its ends, possibly a read error. This chain links TRBV7-2 with TRBJ2-3; 11 bases match TRBD2. This CDR3 has 16 amino acids. The germline gives CDR1 SGHTA, CDR2 FQGNSA. CDR3 DNA: TGTGCCAGCAGCCTAGCGGGAGGCTCTAGCACAGATACGCAGTATTTT. This encodes CASSLAGGSSTDTQYF. Full variable domain (remainder filled in from reference TRBV7-2 and TRBJ2-3): GAGVSQSPSNKVTEKGKDVELRCDPISGHTALYWYRQSLGQGLEFLIYFQGNSAPDKSGLPSDRFSAERTGGSVSTLTIQRTQQEDSAVYLCASSLAGGSSTDTQYFGPGTRLTVL.

This clonotype was recorded at least ten times. The rearrangement joins TRBV12-3 or TRBV12-4 to TRBJ2-3, with D unresolved. This CDR3 spans 14 amino acids. The germline V and J ends were trimmed by 1 base and 2 bases, with 7 bases remaining between them. Here the CDR3 reads CASSLVGTTDTQYF. As DNA, the CDR3 is TGTGCCAGCAGTTTAGTTGGTACCACAGATACGCAGTATTTT.

This clonotype appeared a few times. The V and J genes are TRBV12-3 or TRBV12-4 and TRBJ2-7; a possible D gene is TRBD1 (6 bases). The CDR3 spans 15 residues. The V end was cut by 4 bases, the J end by 2 bases, with 15 bases between. CDR3 DNA sequence: TGTGCCAGCAGTTCCGCGGACAGCCGCGCCTACGAGCAGTACTTC. Translated, it gives CASSSADSRAYEQYF.

This chain connects TRBV27 to TRBJ2-1; 10 nucleotides line up with TRBD2. The CDR3 has 20 residues. V shed 4 bases, J shed 6 bases, and the junction held 21 bases outside the gene matches. Looked up from germline, CDR1 is MNHEY and CDR2 is SMNVEV (reference sequence). CDR3 sequence reads: CASSSRVPILAGERPNEQFF. The CDR3 DNA reads TGTGCCAGCAGTTCCCGGGTACCTATTCTAGCGGGAGAGCGACCCAATGAGCAGTTCTTC.

There are many counts of this clonotype. The chain joins TRBV11-2 to TRBJ1-5, with unresolved D. Trimming stripped 2 bases from V and 4 bases from J, with 21 bases between. The CDR3 has 18 amino acids. Germline CDR1 is SGHAT and CDR2 is FQNNGV. The CDR3: CASSLHGGFRDRNQPQHF. Written as DNA, the CDR3 is TGTGCCAGCAGCTTACACGGCGGGTTCCGGGATAGGAATCAGCCCCAGCATTTT.

This clonotype occurred a few times. This chain joins TRBV11-2 and TRBJ2-1, with 8 bases fitting TRBD1. The germline V gene encodes CDR1 SGHAT and CDR2 FQNNGV. The CDR3 loop spans 19 amino acids. V shed 2 bases, J shed 0 bases, and the junction held 12 bases outside the gene matches. The CDR3 reads CASSLPPFGGQGSYNEQFF. In DNA form, the CDR3 reads TGTGCCAGCAGCTTACCCCCCTTCGGTGGACAGGGCTCCTACAATGAGCAGTTCTTC. The full variable domain, rest sourced from reference TRBV11-2 and TRBJ2-1, is EAGVAQSPRYKIIEKRQSVAFWCNPISGHATLYWYQQILGQGPKLLIQFQNNGVVDDSQLPKDRFSAERLKGVDSTLKIQPAKLEDSAVYLCASSLPPFGGQGSYNEQFFGPGTRLTVL.

CDR3 sequence: CSVGTLLGAKNIQYF. The CDR3 DNA reads as TGCAGCGTCGGGACTCTCCTAGGGGCCAAAAACATTCAGTACTTC. This chain uses TRBV29-1 with TRBJ2-4, with D possibly being TRBD2 (6 bases). Germline V gives CDR1 SQVTM, CDR2 ANQGSEA. Trimming left V 6 bases short and J 1 base short, with 16 bases between. The CDR3 has 15 amino acids.

This clonotype has just a few counts. The V gene is TRBV12-3 or TRBV12-4, the J gene TRBJ1-1; 7 nucleotides line up with TRBD1. This CDR3 is built from 16 residues. V lost 3 bases and J lost 3; bases outside the gene matches: 10. The CDR3 loop reads CASSLPDRAGDTEAFF. The CDR3 nucleotides read TGTGCCAGCAGTTTGCCCGACAGGGCGGGGGACACTGAAGCTTTCTTT.

This clonotype was found a few times. The chain has TRBV6-1 and TRBJ1-5; D gene unclear. V was cut by 0 bases and J by 0 bases, with 9 bases left in between. The CDR3 consists of 16 residues. Germline CDR1 and CDR2: MNHNS and SASEGT. The CDR3 protein is CASSEATTDSNQPQHF. For the CDR3, the DNA is TGTGCCAGCAGTGAAGCGACGACGGATAGCAATCAGCCCCAGCATTTT.

This clonotype showed up just a few times. This sequence joins TRBV12-3 or TRBV12-4 and TRBJ1-1; 9 bases are shared with TRBD1. Trimming took 5 bases from V and 8 from J; bases not matched to a gene: 9. The CDR3 is 14 amino acids. The CDR3 loop reads CASSLNRGRSEAFF. CDR3 nucleotides: TGTGCCAGCAGTCTAAACAGGGGGCGCTCCGAAGCTTTCTTT.

V is TRBV27 and J is TRBJ2-1, with 7 bases that match TRBD1. The germline V gene encodes CDR1 MNHEY and CDR2 SMNVEV (reference sequence). CDR3 length: 15 residues. Germline trimming cut 5 bases from V and 5 bases from J; bases unmatched to any gene: 9. CDR3 residues: CASSPRQGLNNEQFF. The DNA of the CDR3 is TGTGCCAGCAGTCCTCGACAGGGATTGAACAATGAGCAGTTCTTC.

This clonotype was seen only a few times. This chain joins TRBV10-3 and TRBJ2-7; 10 bases line up with TRBD2. The V gene end was trimmed by 4 bases and the J gene end by 5 bases; junction bases not matched to a gene: 11. The CDR3 runs 16 residues. CDR1 and CDR2 (germline): ENHRY, SYGVKD. CDR3 loop: CAISVGPSGSVDEQYF. DNA of the CDR3: TGTGCCATCAGTGTAGGGCCTAGCGGGAGCGTCGACGAGCAGTACTTC.

This clonotype was observed many times. This chain connects TRBV7-8 to TRBJ2-4, with a tentative D call TRBD1 (6 bases). V lost 7 bases and J lost 4, with 17 bases in between. Germline loops: CDR1 SGHVS, CDR2 FQNEAQ. The CDR3 length is 15 residues. The CDR3 DNA reads as TGTGCCAGCACCGACTTGGACAGATTGAAAAACATTCAGTACTTC. It codes for CASTDLDRLKNIQYF. The complete variable domain, with remaining parts taken from reference TRBV7-8 and TRBJ2-4, reads GAGVSQSPRYKVAKRGQDVALRCDPISGHVSLFWYQQALGQGPEFLTYFQNEAQLDKSGLPSDRFFAERPEGSVSTLKIQRTQQEDSAVYLCASTDLDRLKNIQYFGAGTRLSVL.

The V gene is TRBV11-2, the J gene TRBJ2-1; TRBD1 agrees at 7 bases. From germline, CDR1 is SGHAT and CDR2 FQNNGV. The CDR3 length is 18 residues. V lost 5 bases and J lost 8; bases outside the gene matches: 21. The DNA for the CDR3 is TGTGCCAGCAGCGTAACAGGGGCTGGGACAAGAAATGTATATGAGCAGTTCTTC. It is translated as CASSVTGAGTRNVYEQFF. The full variable domain, in which reference TRBV11-2 and TRBJ2-1 provide the parts outside the CDR3, is EAGVAQSPRYKIIEKRQSVAFWCNPISGHATLYWYQQILGQGPKLLIQFQNNGVVDDSQLPKDRFSAERLKGVDSTLKIQPAKLEDSAVYLCASSVTGAGTRNVYEQFFGPGTRLTVL.

The sample holds many counts of this clonotype. This chain joins TRBV30 and TRBJ2-5, with unresolved D. Germline V CDR1 and CDR2: GTSNPN, SVGIG (reference sequence). With 2 bases removed from V and 8 bases from J, the gap between germline ends came to 9 bases. The CDR3 consists of 11 residues. The CDR3: CAWSHSSTQYF. CDR3 bases: TGTGCCTGGAGTCACTCCAGCACCCAGTACTTC.

J is TRBJ1-3 and V is TRBV20-1; D is unclear. The V end was cut by 0 bases, the J end by 4 bases, with 10 bases between. CDR1 DFQATT and CDR2 SNEGSKA come from the germline V gene (reference sequence). The CDR3 is 14 amino acids. The CDR3 reads CSAREAEYGNTIYF. CDR3 in DNA: TGCAGTGCTAGAGAGGCAGAATACGGAAACACCATATATTTT.

The chain links TRBV29-1 to TRBJ2-7; 7 bases match TRBD1. Germline CDR1 SQVTM, CDR2 ANQGSEA. The V and J ends lost 7 bases and 0 bases, in that order; junction bases with no gene match: 6. The CDR3 has 13 residues. The CDR3 here is CSALGTDSYEQYF. For the CDR3, the DNA is TGCAGCGCTTTAGGGACAGACTCCTACGAGCAGTACTTC.

This clonotype has just a few counts. V usage is TRBV12-3 or TRBV12-4 and J usage is TRBJ2-7; no firm D call. CDR3 length equals 12 residues. V lost 6 bases and J lost 5, with 11 bases in between. The CDR3 coding sequence is TGTGCCAGCAGCCCGGACCTCCACGAGCAGTACTTC. It specifies CASSPDLHEQYF.

This chain uses TRBV12-3 or TRBV12-4 with TRBJ2-7, with D possibly being TRBD2 (6 bases). The CDR3 loop spans 15 amino acids. V was trimmed by 5 bases and J by 0 bases, leaving 14 bases between them. The CDR3 protein is CASSRAGAISYEQYF. The CDR3 coding sequence is TGTGCCAGCAGTCGAGCGGGCGCGATCTCCTACGAGCAGTACTTC.

In its sample, this clonotype was seen many times. This rearrangement joins TRBV6-5 to TRBJ2-7, with 11 bases identical to TRBD2. V trimming: 2 bases; J trimming: 7 bases; junction bases outside the gene matches: 7. The germline gives CDR1 MNHEY, CDR2 SVGAGI. This CDR3 has 15 residues. CDR3 amino acids: CASSYVSGRAGEQYF. The CDR3 DNA sequence: TGTGCCAGCAGTTACGTTAGCGGGAGGGCCGGAGAGCAGTACTTC.

There are a few counts of this clonotype. For the CDR3, the DNA is TGTGCCAGCAGCCGGAGCGGGAGCACCGGGGAGCTGTTTTTT. Protein product: CASSRSGSTGELFF. J is TRBJ2-2 and V is TRBV3-1; 8 bases match TRBD2. CDR3 length: 14 amino acids. Germline V CDR1 and CDR2: LGHDT, YNNKEL (reference sequence). Trimming cost V 4 bases and J 4 bases; bases outside gene matches: 2.

This sequence joins TRBV6-5 and TRBJ1-5; D gene unclear. Per germline, CDR1 MNHEY and CDR2 SVGAGI. The CDR3 has 14 residues. Trimming shortened V by 0 bases and J by 7 bases, and 10 bases separated the two germline ends. In DNA, the CDR3 is TGTGCCAGCAGTTACTCAGCGGGAAAACAGCCCCAGCATTTT. Encoded protein: CASSYSAGKQPQHF.

The V gene is TRBV12-3 or TRBV12-4, the J gene TRBJ1-5; the match to TRBD1 covers 9 bases. The CDR3 runs to 14 residues. V lost 5 bases and J lost 4; bases outside the gene matches: 3. The CDR3 coding sequence is TGTGCCAGCAGTCGGACAGGGGATAATCAGCCCCAGCATTTT. This codes for CASSRTGDNQPQHF.

This clonotype has just a few counts. The rearrangement uses TRBV2 and TRBJ2-1, with a tentative D call TRBD2 (5 bases). CDR3 length equals 15 residues. The germline V gene encodes CDR1 SNHLY and CDR2 FYNNEI. V lost 4 bases to trimming and J lost 11 bases, with 21 bases between them. CDR3 DNA sequence: TGTGCCAGCAGTGTGAGTCAGTTGGGGTCGGGGAAGCAGTTCTTC. Protein sequence: CASSVSQLGSGKQFF.